Sequencing of this TCR beta chain was carried out in a study of blood T cell repertoires in COVID-19. Here immunoSEQ multiplex PCR was the method, and the copy in TCRdb shows in-frame clones only, minus some. The table includes roughly 190,000 clones, 80% detected once. The length of the CDR3 is 15 residues. The V gene's germline CDR1 is ENHRY and CDR2 SYGVKD. V was shortened by 1 base and J by 8 bases, with 15 bases between the two germline ends. Sequencing was done on a sample of peripheral blood. The gene calls are TRBV10-3 and TRBJ2-1; TRBD2 might be the D (6 bases). This sequence originates from a man aged 55 to 70 with acute or convalescent COVID-19. The CDR3 DNA is TGTGCCATCAGTGAGTTAGGCGGGACGGGCGATGAGCAGTTCTTC. Translating gives CAISELGGTGDEQFF.